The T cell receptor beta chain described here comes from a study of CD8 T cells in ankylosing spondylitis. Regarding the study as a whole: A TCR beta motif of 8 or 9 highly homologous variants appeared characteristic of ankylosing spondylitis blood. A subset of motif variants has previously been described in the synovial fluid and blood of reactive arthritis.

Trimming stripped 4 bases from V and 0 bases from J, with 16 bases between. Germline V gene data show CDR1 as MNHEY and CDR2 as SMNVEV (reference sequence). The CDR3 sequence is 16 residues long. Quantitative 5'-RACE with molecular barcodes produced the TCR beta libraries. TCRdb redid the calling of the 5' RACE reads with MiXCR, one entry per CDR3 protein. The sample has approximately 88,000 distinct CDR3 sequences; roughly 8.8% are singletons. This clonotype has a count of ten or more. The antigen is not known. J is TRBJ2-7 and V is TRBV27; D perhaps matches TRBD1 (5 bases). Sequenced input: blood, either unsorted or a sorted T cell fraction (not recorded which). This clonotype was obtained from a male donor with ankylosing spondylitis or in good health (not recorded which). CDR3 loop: CASSSQGSLSSYEQYF. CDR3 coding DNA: TGTGCCAGCAGTTCCCAGGGCAGCTTAAGCTCCTACGAGCAGTACTTC.